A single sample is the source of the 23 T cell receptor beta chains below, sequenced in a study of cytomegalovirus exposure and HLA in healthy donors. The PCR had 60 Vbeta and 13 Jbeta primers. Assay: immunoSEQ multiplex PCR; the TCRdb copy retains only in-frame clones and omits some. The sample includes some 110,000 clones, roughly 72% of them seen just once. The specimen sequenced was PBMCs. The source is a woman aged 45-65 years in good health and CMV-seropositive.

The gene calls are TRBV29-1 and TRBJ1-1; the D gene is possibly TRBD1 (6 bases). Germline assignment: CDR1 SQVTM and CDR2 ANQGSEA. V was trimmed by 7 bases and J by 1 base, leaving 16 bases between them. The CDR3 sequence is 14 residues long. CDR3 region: CSANRGGGNTEAFF. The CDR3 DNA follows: TGCAGCGCCAATCGGGGGGGCGGGAACACTGAAGCTTTCTTT.

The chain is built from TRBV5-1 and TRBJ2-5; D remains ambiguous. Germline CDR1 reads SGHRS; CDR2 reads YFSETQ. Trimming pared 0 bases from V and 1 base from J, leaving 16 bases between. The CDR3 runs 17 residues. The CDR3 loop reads CASSLGASSASQETQYF. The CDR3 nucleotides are TGCGCCAGCAGCTTGGGGGCCAGTTCAGCTTCCCAAGAGACCCAGTACTTC.

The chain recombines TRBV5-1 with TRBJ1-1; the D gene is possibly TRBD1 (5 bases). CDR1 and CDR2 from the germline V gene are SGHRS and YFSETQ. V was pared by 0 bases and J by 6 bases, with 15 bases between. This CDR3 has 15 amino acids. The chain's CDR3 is CASSLEGQGNPEAFF. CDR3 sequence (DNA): TGCGCCAGCAGCTTGGAGGGGCAGGGTAACCCTGAAGCTTTCTTT.

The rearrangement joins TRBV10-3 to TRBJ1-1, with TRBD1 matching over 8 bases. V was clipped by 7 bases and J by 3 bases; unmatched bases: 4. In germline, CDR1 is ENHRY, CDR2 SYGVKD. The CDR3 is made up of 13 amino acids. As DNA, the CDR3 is TGTGCCATCAATCAGGGGGCGGACACTGAAGCTTTCTTT. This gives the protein CAINQGADTEAFF.

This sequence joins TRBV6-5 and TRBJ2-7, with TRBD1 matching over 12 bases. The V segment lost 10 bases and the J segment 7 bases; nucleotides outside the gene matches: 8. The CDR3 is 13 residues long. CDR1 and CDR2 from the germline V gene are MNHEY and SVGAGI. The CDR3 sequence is CATWDRGQGEQYF. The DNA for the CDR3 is TGTGCCACCTGGGACAGGGGGCAGGGGGAGCAGTACTTC.

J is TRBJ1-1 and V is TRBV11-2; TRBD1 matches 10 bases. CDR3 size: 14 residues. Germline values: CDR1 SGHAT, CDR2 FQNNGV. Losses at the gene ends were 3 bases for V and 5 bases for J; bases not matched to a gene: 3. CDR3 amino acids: CASSLGQGLTEAFF. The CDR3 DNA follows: TGTGCCAGCAGCTTGGGACAGGGGCTTACTGAAGCTTTCTTT.

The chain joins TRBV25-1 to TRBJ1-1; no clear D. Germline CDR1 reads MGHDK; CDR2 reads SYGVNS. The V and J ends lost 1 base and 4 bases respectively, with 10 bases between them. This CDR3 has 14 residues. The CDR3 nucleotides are TGTGCCAGCAGTGAATCCCCCAGATCCACTGAAGCTTTCTTT. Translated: CASSESPRSTEAFF.

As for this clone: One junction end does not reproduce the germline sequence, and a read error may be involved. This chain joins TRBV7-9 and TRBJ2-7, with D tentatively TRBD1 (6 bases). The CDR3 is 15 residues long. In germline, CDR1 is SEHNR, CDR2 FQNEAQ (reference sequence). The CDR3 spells CSSSLVAGASYEQYF. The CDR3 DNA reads TGTTCCAGCAGCTTAGTTGCAGGGGCCTCCTACGAGCAGTACTTC.

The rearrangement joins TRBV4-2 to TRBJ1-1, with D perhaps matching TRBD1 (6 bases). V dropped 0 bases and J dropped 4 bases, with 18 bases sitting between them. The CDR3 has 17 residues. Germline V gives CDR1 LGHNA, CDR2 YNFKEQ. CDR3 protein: CASSQDGAGGGPTEAFF. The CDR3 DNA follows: TGTGCCAGCAGCCAAGATGGGGCCGGGGGGGGGCCCACTGAAGCTTTCTTT.

The CDR3 nucleotides read TGCGCCAGCAGCCAAGATCGGGGGTCGAATCAGCCCCAGCATTTT. Residues: CASSQDRGSNQPQHF. V is TRBV4-1 and J is TRBJ1-5; tentatively, D is TRBD1 (5 bases). V lost 0 bases to trimming and J lost 4 bases, with 10 bases between them. Germline V gene sequence: CDR1 MGHRA, CDR2 YSYEKL. The CDR3 loop spans 15 amino acids.

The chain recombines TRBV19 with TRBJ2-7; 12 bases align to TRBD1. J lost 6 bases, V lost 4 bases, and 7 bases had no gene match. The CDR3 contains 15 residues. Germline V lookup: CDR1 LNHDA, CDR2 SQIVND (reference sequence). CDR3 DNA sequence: TGTGCCAGTAGTACACCGGGACAGGGGGCTGGCGAGCAGTACTTC. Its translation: CASSTPGQGAGEQYF.

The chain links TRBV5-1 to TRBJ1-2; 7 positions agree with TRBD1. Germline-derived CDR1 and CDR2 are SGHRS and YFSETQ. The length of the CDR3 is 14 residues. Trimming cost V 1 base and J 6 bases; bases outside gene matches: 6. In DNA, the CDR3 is TGCGCCAGCAGCTTGACCGGGACAGAGAATGGCTACACCTTC. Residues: CASSLTGTENGYTF.

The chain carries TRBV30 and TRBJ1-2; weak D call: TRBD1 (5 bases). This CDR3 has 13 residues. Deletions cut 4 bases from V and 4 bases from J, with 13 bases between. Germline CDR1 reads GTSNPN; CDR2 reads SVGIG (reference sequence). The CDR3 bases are TGTGCCTGGATTCCGACAGCCGGCTATGGCTACACCTTC. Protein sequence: CAWIPTAGYGYTF.

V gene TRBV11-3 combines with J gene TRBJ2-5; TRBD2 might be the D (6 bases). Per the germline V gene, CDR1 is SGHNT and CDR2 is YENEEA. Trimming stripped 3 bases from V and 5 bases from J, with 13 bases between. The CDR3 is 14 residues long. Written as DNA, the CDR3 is TGTGCCAGCAGCTTGGGGGGAGTGGGGGAGACCCAGTACTTC. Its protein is CASSLGGVGETQYF.

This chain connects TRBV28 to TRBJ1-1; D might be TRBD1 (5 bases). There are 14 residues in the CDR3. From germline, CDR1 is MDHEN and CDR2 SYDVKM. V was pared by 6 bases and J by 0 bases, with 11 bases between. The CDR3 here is CASRKGVMNTEAFF. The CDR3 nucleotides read TGTGCCAGCAGGAAAGGGGTCATGAACACTGAAGCTTTCTTT.

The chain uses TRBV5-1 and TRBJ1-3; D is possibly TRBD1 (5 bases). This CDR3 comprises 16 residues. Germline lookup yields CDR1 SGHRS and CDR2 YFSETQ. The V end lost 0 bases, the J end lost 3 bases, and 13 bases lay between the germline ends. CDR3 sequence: CASSLGQAQGGNTIYF. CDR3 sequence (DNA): TGCGCCAGCAGCTTGGGGCAGGCCCAGGGTGGAAACACCATATATTTT. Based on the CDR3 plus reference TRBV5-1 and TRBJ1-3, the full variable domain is KAGVTQTPRYLIKTRGQQVTLSCSPISGHRSVSWYQQTPGQGLQFLFEYFSETQRNKGNFPGRFSGRQFSNSRSEMNVSTLELGDSALYLCASSLGQAQGGNTIYFGEGSWLTVV.

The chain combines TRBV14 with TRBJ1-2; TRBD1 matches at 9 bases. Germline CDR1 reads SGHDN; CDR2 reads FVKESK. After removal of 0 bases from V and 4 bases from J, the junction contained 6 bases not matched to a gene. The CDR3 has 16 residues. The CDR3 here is CASSQESGQGPYGYTF. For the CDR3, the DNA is TGTGCCAGCAGCCAAGAATCAGGACAGGGGCCCTATGGCTACACCTTC.

The CDR3 region is CSAEGQVPDTQYF. The CDR3 bases are TGCAGCGCCGAGGGACAGGTCCCAGATACGCAGTATTTT. The rearrangement joins TRBV29-1 to TRBJ2-3; TRBD1 matches 8 bases. This CDR3 contains 13 residues. V lost 7 bases, J lost 4 bases, and 7 bases stayed unmatched. Germline-derived CDR1 and CDR2 are SQVTM and ANQGSEA.

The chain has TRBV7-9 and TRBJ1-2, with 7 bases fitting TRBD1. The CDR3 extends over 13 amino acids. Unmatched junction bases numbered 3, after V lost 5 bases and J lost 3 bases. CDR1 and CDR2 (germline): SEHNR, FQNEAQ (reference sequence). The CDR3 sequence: CASSRQGDYGYTF. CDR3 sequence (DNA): TGTGCCAGCAGCCGACAGGGTGACTATGGCTACACCTTC.

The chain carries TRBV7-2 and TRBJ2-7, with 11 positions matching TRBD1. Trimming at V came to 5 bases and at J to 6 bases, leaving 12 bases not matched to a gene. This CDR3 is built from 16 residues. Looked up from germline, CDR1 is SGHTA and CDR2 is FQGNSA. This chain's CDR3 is CASSAQGGTGGAEQYF. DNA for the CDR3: TGTGCCAGCAGCGCCCAAGGAGGGACAGGGGGTGCCGAGCAGTACTTC.

CDR3 coding DNA: TGTGCCAGTAGCCCTACCTCGGACTCACTCCCCACGTGGAACACCGGGGAGCTGTTTTTT. Amino acid sequence: CASSPTSDSLPTWNTGELFF. The chain is built from TRBV19 and TRBJ2-2; perhaps TRBD2 as D (5 bases). The V and J ends lost 6 bases and 1 base respectively, with 27 bases between them. The CDR3 length is 20 residues. From germline, CDR1 is LNHDA and CDR2 SQIVND (reference sequence). Full variable domain (remainder filled in from reference TRBV19 and TRBJ2-2): DGGITQSPKYLFRKEGQNVTLSCEQNLNHDAMYWYRQDPGQGLRLIYYSQIVNDFQKGDIAEGYSVSREKKESFPLTVTSAQKNPTAFYLCASSPTSDSLPTWNTGELFFGEGSRLTVL.

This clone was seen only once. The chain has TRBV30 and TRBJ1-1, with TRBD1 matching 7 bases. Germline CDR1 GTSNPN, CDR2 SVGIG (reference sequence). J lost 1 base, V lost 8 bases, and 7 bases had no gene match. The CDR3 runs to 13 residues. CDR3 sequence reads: CARRRQGNTEAFF. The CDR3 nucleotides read TGTGCCCGAAGGAGACAGGGGAACACTGAAGCTTTCTTT.

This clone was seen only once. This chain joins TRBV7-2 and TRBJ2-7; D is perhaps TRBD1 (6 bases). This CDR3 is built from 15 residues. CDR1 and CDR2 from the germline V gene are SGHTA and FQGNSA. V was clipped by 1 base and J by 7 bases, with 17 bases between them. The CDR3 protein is CASSLVQGRTGEQYF. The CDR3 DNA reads TGTGCCAGCAGCTTAGTCCAGGGGAGAACGGGAGAGCAGTACTTC. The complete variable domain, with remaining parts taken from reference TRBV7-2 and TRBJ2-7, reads GAGVSQSPSNKVTEKGKDVELRCDPISGHTALYWYRQSLGQGLEFLIYFQGNSAPDKSGLPSDRFSAERTGGSVSTLTIQRTQQEDSAVYLCASSLVQGRTGEQYFGPGTRLTVT.